The 18 T cell receptor beta chains below were found in one sample sequenced in a study of identical twins. TCRdb reprocessed the 5' RACE reads via MiXCR and lists one record per CDR3 protein. The sample has a few hundred thousand distinct CDR3 sequences; over 8.5% are singletons. Separately, the same data were catalogued under a study of yellow fever vaccine responses in identical twins.

Sequences were obtained from PBMCs. Receptor source: a woman aged 18-29 years in good health.

This clonotype showed up just a few times. The gene calls are TRBV2 and TRBJ2-5; 7 bases map to TRBD1. Unmatched junction bases numbered 13, after V lost 4 bases and J lost 5 bases. CDR3 length: 16 amino acids. CDR1 is SNHLY and CDR2 is FYNNEI in the germline V gene. The CDR3 here is CASSAVRQGEWETQYF. The CDR3 DNA reads TGTGCCAGCAGTGCAGTGCGGCAGGGGGAGTGGGAGACCCAGTACTTC.

This sequence joins TRBV27 and TRBJ2-3; TRBD2 matches 7 bases. In germline, CDR1 is MNHEY, CDR2 SMNVEV (reference sequence). V was pared by 5 bases and J by 0 bases, with 11 bases of the junction left unmatched. The CDR3 is 17 amino acids. In DNA, the CDR3 is TGTGCCAGCAGTCGCGATCCGGGACTATTAAGCACAGATACGCAGTATTTT. Amino acid sequence: CASSRDPGLLSTDTQYF.

This clonotype turned up a few times. CDR3 protein: CSASGLLLAGGQHTQYF. In DNA form, the CDR3 reads TGCAGTGCTAGCGGCTTACTCCTAGCGGGAGGGCAACATACGCAGTATTTT. The V and J genes are TRBV20-1 and TRBJ2-3, with 12 bases that match TRBD2. The germline gives CDR1 DFQATT, CDR2 SNEGSKA (reference sequence). The CDR3 is made up of 17 amino acids. V was clipped by 3 bases and J by 7 bases; unmatched bases: 14.

In this sample, this clonotype turned up a few times. This chain links TRBV12-3 or TRBV12-4 with TRBJ2-1; the match to TRBD2 covers 12 bases. The length of the CDR3 is 18 residues. V dropped 2 bases and J dropped 2; count of bases not matched to a gene: 7. The CDR3, as DNA: TGTGCCAGCAGTTTATGGGGCTCTAGCGGGGGGGCCTACAATGAGCAGTTCTTC. Translated: CASSLWGSSGGAYNEQFF.

This sequence joins TRBV5-6 and TRBJ2-3; 8 nucleotides match TRBD1. The CDR3 totals 17 residues. Unmatched junction bases numbered 16, after V lost 9 bases and J lost 1 base. CDR1 is SGHDT, CDR2 YYEEEE, per germline. CDR3 nucleotides: TGTGCCACCCGCCGAGACAGGGGTCGAAAGGGCACAGATACGCAGTATTTT. It yields the protein CATRRDRGRKGTDTQYF.

This clonotype was counted ten times or more. The chain couples TRBV5-1 to TRBJ2-3; D gene uncertain. This CDR3 comprises 14 residues. V lost 4 bases, J lost 1 base, and 10 bases lay in between. Germline V gives CDR1 SGHRS, CDR2 YFSETQ. DNA for the CDR3: TGCGCCAGCAGCCCTTTAAGCGGCACAGATACGCAGTATTTT. Residues: CASSPLSGTDTQYF.

This clonotype was seen a handful of times. V is TRBV7-6 and J is TRBJ2-2; TRBD1 aligns across 9 bases. Per the germline V gene, CDR1 is SGHVS and CDR2 is FNYEAQ. V lost 5 bases, J lost 3 bases, and 10 bases stayed unmatched. There are 17 residues in the CDR3. This CDR3 reads CASSPLWTGDYTGELFF. In nucleotides, the CDR3 is TGTGCCAGCAGCCCTCTGTGGACAGGGGACTACACCGGGGAGCTGTTTTTT.

The chain has TRBV6-2 or TRBV6-3 and TRBJ2-5; 7 nucleotides align to TRBD2. From germline, CDR1 is MNHEY and CDR2 SVGEGT. The CDR3 runs to 14 residues. J gave up 2 bases and V 4 bases, and 4 bases lay outside the gene matches. CDR3 protein: CASSSRDYQETQYF. The CDR3 DNA reads as TGTGCCAGCAGTTCCCGGGACTATCAAGAGACCCAGTACTTC.

This clonotype was seen a handful of times. The chain links TRBV5-4 to TRBJ2-7, with D unresolved. The germline V gene has CDR1 SGHNT and CDR2 YYREEE (reference sequence). The CDR3 has 14 residues. Trimming took off 0 bases at V and 1 base at J, with 8 bases between the two ends. CDR3 sequence: CASSLVPDSYEQYF. The CDR3 region has the DNA TGTGCCAGCAGCTTGGTACCGGATTCCTACGAGCAGTACTTC. Based on the CDR3 plus reference TRBV5-4 and TRBJ2-7, the full variable domain is ETGVTQSPTHLIKTRGQQVTLRCSSQSGHNTVSWYQQALGQGPQFIFQYYREEENGRGNFPPRFSGLQFPNYSSELNVNALELDDSALYLCASSLVPDSYEQYFGPGTRLTVT.

This clonotype was recorded a few times. The germline gene is not matched at one end of the junction; a read error may be the cause. The CDR3 reads CSAGETSGLSYEQYF. The CDR3 DNA reads as TGCAGTGCTGGAGAGACTAGCGGGCTATCCTACGAGCAGTACTTC. This sequence joins TRBV20-1 and TRBJ2-7, with TRBD2 matching over 10 bases. Per the germline V gene, CDR1 is DFQATT and CDR2 is SNEGSKA (reference sequence). CDR3 size: 15 residues.

The J gene is TRBJ2-2, the V gene TRBV27; D is perhaps TRBD1 (5 bases). Trimming removed 7 bases from V and 4 bases from J, with 16 bases in between. This CDR3 region has 15 residues. CDR1 MNHEY and CDR2 SMNVEV come from the germline V gene (reference sequence). The CDR3 loop is CASTLGLPGTGELFF. Here the CDR3 DNA reads TGTGCCAGCACCCTGGGGCTGCCCGGCACCGGGGAGCTGTTTTTT.

The gene calls are TRBV2 and TRBJ1-5, with a tentative D call TRBD1 (6 bases). The CDR3 consists of 14 residues. Germline assignment: CDR1 SNHLY and CDR2 FYNNEI. V lost 8 bases and J 4 bases, leaving 15 bases between the germline ends. CDR3 DNA: TGTGCCAGCGGAACAGGGTTAGGGAATCAGCCCCAGCATTTT. Protein sequence: CASGTGLGNQPQHF.

This clonotype was counted only a few times. The J gene is TRBJ2-5, the V gene TRBV20-1; either TRBD1 or TRBD2 may fit D (5 bases each). Trimming shortened V by 7 bases and J by 5 bases, and 17 bases separated the two germline ends. Germline lookup yields CDR1 DFQATT and CDR2 SNEGSKA (reference sequence). The CDR3 contains 13 residues. DNA for the CDR3: TGCAGTGGGGAGATTGGGGGTAGGGAGACCCAGTACTTC. Protein: CSGEIGGRETQYF.

The CDR3 region has the DNA TGCAGCGTTTCCCCGGGGGACCTAGGGGATACGCAGTATTTT. Amino acid sequence: CSVSPGDLGDTQYF. V gene TRBV29-1 combines with J gene TRBJ2-3, with D perhaps TRBD2 (6 bases). V lost 5 bases to trimming and J lost 6 bases, with 18 bases between them. Germline loops: CDR1 SQVTM, CDR2 ANQGSEA. CDR3 size: 14 residues.

V gene TRBV7-2 combines with J gene TRBJ2-3; D perhaps matches TRBD2 (6 bases). CDR3 size: 19 residues. Germline-derived CDR1 and CDR2 are SGHTA and FQGNSA. V was cut by 0 bases and J by 0 bases, with 19 bases left in between. CDR3 DNA sequence: TGTGCCAGCAGCTTAGCGCCCCTGTACGGGAGTTCAAGCACAGATACGCAGTATTTT. Its protein is CASSLAPLYGSSSTDTQYF.

The chain couples TRBV6-2 or TRBV6-3 to TRBJ2-7, with a tentative D call TRBD2 (5 bases). Germline loops: CDR1 MNHEY, CDR2 SVGEGT. The V and J ends lost 5 bases and 8 bases respectively, with 13 bases between them. CDR3 length: 12 residues. This chain's CDR3 is CASSPPGIQQYF. Here the CDR3 DNA reads TGTGCCAGCAGTCCACCGGGGATCCAGCAGTACTTC.

This clonotype was counted between two and nine times. The V call is TRBV24-1, the J call TRBJ1-5; D remains ambiguous. The germline V gene encodes CDR1 KGHDR and CDR2 SFDVKD. CDR3 length equals 15 residues. Trimming cost V 0 bases and J 6 bases, with 11 bases left between them. The chain's CDR3 is CATSDLGFVGQPQHF. CDR3 in DNA: TGTGCCACCAGTGATTTGGGCTTTGTAGGTCAGCCCCAGCATTTT.

V gene TRBV6-2 or TRBV6-3 combines with J gene TRBJ2-2; D gene unclear. The CDR3 is 16 amino acids. V was trimmed by 4 bases and J by 2 bases, leaving 14 bases between them. Germline V gives CDR1 MNHEY, CDR2 SVGEGT. The CDR3: CASSSTVARNTGELFF. CDR3 DNA sequence: TGTGCCAGCAGTTCGACGGTTGCCCGAAACACCGGGGAGCTGTTTTTT.